Following are 30 T cell receptor beta chains from one sample sequenced in a study of cytomegalovirus exposure and HLA in healthy donors (dated by TCRdb to 2017 to 2019). The receptor library was made with the immunoSEQ multiplex PCR assay. A mixture of 60 forward primers for TCR Vbeta segments and 13 reverse primers for TCR Jbeta segments was used in the multiplex PCR. TCRdb holds this immuneACCESS table with in-frame rearrangements only. Some clones are missing; in checked studies, unresolved V genes explain under half, and the rest has no known cause. The record for this sample contains 40,000 or so clones. About 1.2% of the sample rests with the top ten. What was sequenced was PBMCs. These receptors originate from a man aged 25 to 40 in good health and CMV-seronegative.

This sequence joins TRBV7-9 and TRBJ1-2, with 9 nucleotides matching TRBD1. This CDR3 region has 16 residues. V shed 5 bases, J shed 2 bases, and the junction held 9 bases outside the gene matches. The germline V gene has CDR1 SEHNR and CDR2 FQNEAQ (reference sequence). The CDR3 sequence: CASSPAGQGINYGYTF. The CDR3 DNA sequence: TGTGCCAGCAGCCCAGCGGGACAGGGAATAAACTATGGCTACACCTTC.

This chain joins TRBV30 and TRBJ2-2, with 8 positions matching TRBD2. There are 16 residues in the CDR3. Per germline, CDR1 GTSNPN and CDR2 SVGIG (reference sequence). The junction had 3 bases not matched to a gene; V was cut back by 0 bases and J by 0 bases. The CDR3 DNA sequence: TGTGCCTGGAGTGTACAACTAGCGGCGAACACCGGGGAGCTGTTTTTT. Residues: CAWSVQLAANTGELFF.

The chain has TRBV4-1 and TRBJ1-1; the D is unclear. Germline CDR1 MGHRA, CDR2 YSYEKL. V was trimmed by 0 bases and J by 2 bases, leaving 19 bases between them. The CDR3 runs to 18 residues. CDR3 nucleotides: TGCGCCAGCAGCCAAGAGTTCCCCGGGAGGAGTGGAAACACTGAAGCTTTCTTT. Its translation: CASSQEFPGRSGNTEAFF.

The chain couples TRBV5-1 to TRBJ2-7; 7 bases map to TRBD1. The germline V gene encodes CDR1 SGHRS and CDR2 YFSETQ. CDR3 length: 12 residues. Germline trimming cut 4 bases from V and 3 bases from J; bases unmatched to any gene: 1. Written as DNA, the CDR3 is TGCGCCAGCAGCCCAGGGGGCTACGAGCAGTACTTC. Protein sequence: CASSPGGYEQYF.

The chain couples TRBV7-9 to TRBJ2-5; TRBD1 agrees at 7 bases. Germline V gene data show CDR1 as SEHNR and CDR2 as FQNEAQ (reference sequence). The CDR3 has 19 residues. V dropped 3 bases and J dropped 0; count of bases not matched to a gene: 16. Written as DNA, the CDR3 is TGTGCCAGCAGCTTCGGCCCCCCCGGAAAACAGGGGTACCAAGAGACCCAGTACTTC. As protein: CASSFGPPGKQGYQETQYF.

The J gene is TRBJ2-3, the V gene TRBV30; 9 positions agree with TRBD2. CDR1 GTSNPN and CDR2 SVGIG come from the germline V gene (reference sequence). Trimming at V came to 0 bases and at J to 5 bases, leaving 6 bases not matched to a gene. The CDR3 loop spans 15 amino acids. CDR3 bases: TGTGCCTGGAGTGTATGGCGGGAGGGTAGAGATACGCAGTATTTT. This gives the protein CAWSVWREGRDTQYF.

The gene calls are TRBV30 and TRBJ2-7; a weak D match, TRBD1 (6 bases). Trimming took 3 bases from V and 3 from J, leaving 12 bases between them. CDR1 GTSNPN and CDR2 SVGIG come from the germline V gene (reference sequence). The CDR3 sequence is 13 residues long. This CDR3 reads CAWSTGTNYEQYF. CDR3 nucleotides: TGTGCCTGGAGCACCGGGACAAACTACGAGCAGTACTTC.

V usage is TRBV4-1 and J usage is TRBJ2-5; 7 bases match TRBD1. Per the germline V gene, CDR1 is MGHRA and CDR2 is YSYEKL. The CDR3 sequence is 14 residues long. V was pared by 0 bases and J by 2 bases, with 0 bases of the junction left unmatched. The chain's CDR3 is CASSQDRGQETQYF. The CDR3 DNA follows: TGCGCCAGCAGCCAAGACAGGGGGCAAGAGACCCAGTACTTC.

V is TRBV27 and J is TRBJ2-7; TRBD2 matches at 7 bases. Germline V lookup: CDR1 MNHEY, CDR2 SMNVEV (reference sequence). V was pared by 3 bases and J by 5 bases, with 10 bases of the junction left unmatched. The CDR3 contains 15 residues. The CDR3 is CASSFFGGRGDEQYF. CDR3 DNA sequence: TGTGCCAGCAGTTTTTTTGGCGGGAGAGGGGACGAGCAGTACTTC.

CDR3 region: CASSLRREGLADTQYF. The CDR3 DNA sequence: TGTGCCAGCAGCTTACGGCGGGAGGGCCTCGCAGATACGCAGTATTTT. The gene calls are TRBV7-2 and TRBJ2-3, with 9 nucleotides matching TRBD2. With 2 bases clipped from V and 4 bases from J, the junction kept 7 bases outside the gene matches. The CDR3 consists of 16 residues. Germline V gives CDR1 SGHTA, CDR2 FQGNSA.

The chain recombines TRBV19 with TRBJ2-2, with a weak D call TRBD2 (6 bases). The CDR3 covers 16 residues. The germline V gene encodes CDR1 LNHDA and CDR2 SQIVND (reference sequence). The V and J ends lost 1 base and 0 bases respectively, with 9 bases between them. CDR3 region: CASSIVGGTNTGELFF. The CDR3 DNA sequence: TGTGCCAGTAGTATAGTGGGCGGGACGAACACCGGGGAGCTGTTTTTT.

This rearrangement joins TRBV18 to TRBJ2-5; 8 nucleotides align to TRBD2. Trimming removed 2 bases from V and 4 bases from J; junction bases left unmatched: 12. Germline V lookup: CDR1 KGHSH, CDR2 LQKENI. The CDR3 has 17 amino acids. CDR3 bases: TGTGCCAGCTCACCAATACGGGTCGGGAGGGCCGGAGAGACCCAGTACTTC. Its translation: CASSPIRVGRAGETQYF.

This chain links TRBV27 with TRBJ2-7, with TRBD2 matching 10 bases. Germline V gives CDR1 MNHEY, CDR2 SMNVEV (reference sequence). Trimming cost V 6 bases and J 1 base; bases outside gene matches: 6. This CDR3 comprises 15 residues. This chain's CDR3 is CASSRTSGGSYEQYF. The CDR3 DNA follows: TGTGCCAGCAGCCGGACTAGCGGAGGGTCCTACGAGCAGTACTTC.

The J gene is TRBJ1-5, the V gene TRBV6-1, with D possibly being TRBD1 (6 bases). The germline V and J ends were trimmed by 2 bases and 4 bases, with 15 bases remaining between them. The germline CDR1 and CDR2 sequences are MNHNS and SASEGT. CDR3 length: 16 residues. CDR3 coding DNA: TGTGCCAGCAGTGAAAATGACGGGACACATAATCAGCCCCAGCATTTT. Protein product: CASSENDGTHNQPQHF.

Remarks on this clone: The same CDR3 also results from other DNA sequences found in this sample. This chain links TRBV18 with TRBJ1-1; 8 bases are shared with TRBD1. Per the germline V gene, CDR1 is KGHSH and CDR2 is LQKENI. V shed 6 bases, J shed 2 bases, and the junction held 2 bases outside the gene matches. The CDR3 runs to 13 residues. Written as DNA, the CDR3 is TGTGCCAGCTCGGGACAGGCAAACACTGAAGCTTTCTTT. Translating gives CASSGQANTEAFF.

The chain carries TRBV4-1 and TRBJ2-3, with D perhaps matching TRBD2 (6 bases). V gave up 4 bases and J gave up 0 bases, with 20 bases separating them. CDR3 length: 18 residues. Germline V lookup: CDR1 MGHRA, CDR2 YSYEKL. CDR3 sequence (DNA): TGCGCCAGCAGCCGGCTGATCCTTGAGGGGACTAGCACAGATACGCAGTATTTT. Encoded protein: CASSRLILEGTSTDTQYF.

The chain recombines TRBV7-8 with TRBJ2-2; D is perhaps TRBD1 (5 bases). CDR1 SGHVS and CDR2 FQNEAQ come from the germline V gene. The germline V and J ends were trimmed by 7 bases and 2 bases, with 11 bases remaining between them. CDR3 length: 14 residues. The CDR3 loop reads CASTLRENTGELFF. The DNA for the CDR3 is TGTGCCAGCACCCTCAGGGAAAACACCGGGGAGCTGTTTTTT.

This chain connects TRBV5-1 to TRBJ2-1, with 8 positions matching TRBD2. The CDR3 covers 14 residues. V trimming: 4 bases; J trimming: 4 bases; junction bases outside the gene matches: 4. Germline V lookup: CDR1 SGHRS, CDR2 YFSETQ. CDR3: CASSQAGVYNEQFF. The CDR3 DNA follows: TGCGCCAGCAGCCAAGCGGGAGTGTACAATGAGCAGTTCTTC.

The rearrangement links TRBV4-3 to TRBJ2-7; D perhaps matches TRBD2 (6 bases). Looked up from germline, CDR1 is LGHNA and CDR2 is YSLEER. V gave up 0 bases and J gave up 5 bases, with 14 bases separating them. The CDR3 is made up of 15 amino acids. This CDR3 is CASSQDSGDSNEQYF. CDR3 nucleotide sequence: TGCGCCAGCAGCCAAGATTCGGGAGACAGCAACGAGCAGTACTTC.

V gene TRBV5-4 combines with J gene TRBJ2-4, with a possible D match to TRBD2 (5 bases). Germline V CDR1 and CDR2: SGHNT, YYREEE (reference sequence). The CDR3 has 16 residues. The V end lost 1 base, the J end lost 3 bases, and 14 bases lay between the germline ends. DNA for the CDR3: TGTGCCAGCAGCTTGAGCTTCGGTGCGGGCAAAAACATTCAGTACTTC. Protein product: CASSLSFGAGKNIQYF.

The chain is built from TRBV7-8 and TRBJ1-2; D uncertain. The V end lost 1 base, the J end lost 4 bases, and 16 bases lay between the germline ends. Germline-derived CDR1 and CDR2 are SGHVS and FQNEAQ. The CDR3 has 16 amino acids. The CDR3 spells CASSLGSGLFIYGYTF. In nucleotides, the CDR3 is TGTGCCAGCAGCTTAGGATCAGGCCTCTTCATCTATGGCTACACCTTC.

This sequence joins TRBV7-9 and TRBJ2-7; 8 bases line up with TRBD2. Germline V gene sequence: CDR1 SEHNR, CDR2 FQNEAQ (reference sequence). The CDR3 has 11 amino acids. The J segment lost 9 bases and the V segment lost 4 bases, leaving 2 bases of the junction unmatched. The CDR3 DNA reads as TGTGCCAGCAGCTCAGCGGGAGTGCAGTACTTC. This gives the protein CASSSAGVQYF.

The chain has TRBV4-1 and TRBJ1-1; 8 positions agree with TRBD1. Germline CDR1 and CDR2: MGHRA and YSYEKL. The CDR3 has 18 residues. With V trimmed by 1 base and J by 1 base, 11 bases remained unmatched. The CDR3 coding sequence is TGCGCCAGCAGCCAAGTTGGCAGGGGGCGTAGGGCGAACACTGAAGCTTTCTTT. Translated, it gives CASSQVGRGRRANTEAFF.

J is TRBJ2-1 and V is TRBV7-6; TRBD1 matches at 7 bases. There are 15 residues in the CDR3. V lost 2 bases, J lost 1 base, and 2 bases stayed unmatched. Per the germline V gene, CDR1 is SGHVS and CDR2 is FNYEAQ. The CDR3 loop reads CASSLRDSSYNEQFF. The CDR3, as DNA: TGTGCCAGCAGCTTAAGGGACAGTTCCTACAATGAGCAGTTCTTC. Based on the CDR3 plus reference TRBV7-6 and TRBJ2-1, the full variable domain is GAGVSQSPRYKVTKRGQDVALRCDPISGHVSLYWYRQALGQGPEFLTYFNYEAQQDKSGLPNDRFSAERPEGSISTLTIQRTEQRDSAMYRCASSLRDSSYNEQFFGPGTRLTVL.

This rearrangement joins TRBV5-1 to TRBJ2-2, with a possible D match to TRBD1 (5 bases). The germline V gene encodes CDR1 SGHRS and CDR2 YFSETQ. This CDR3 comprises 16 residues. V lost 0 bases and J lost 3, with 12 bases in between. The CDR3, as DNA: TGCGCCAGCAGCTTGGATGGGGCTGGGGACACCGGGGAGCTGTTTTTT. It yields the protein CASSLDGAGDTGELFF.

This rearrangement joins TRBV15 to TRBJ2-2; 14 nucleotides match TRBD2. The germline V gene has CDR1 LNHNV and CDR2 YYDKDF (reference sequence). The CDR3 has 18 residues. Trimming removed 3 bases from V and 5 bases from J; junction bases left unmatched: 8. The CDR3 DNA sequence: TGTGCCACCAGCAGGGAGACTAGCGGGAGGGCCGGAACCGGGGAGCTGTTTTTT. It translates to CATSRETSGRAGTGELFF. Based on the CDR3 plus reference TRBV15 and TRBJ2-2, the full variable domain is DAMVIQNPRYQVTQFGKPVTLSCSQTLNHNVMYWYQQKSSQAPKLLFHYYDKDFNNEADTPDNFQSRRPNTSFCFLDIRSPGLGDTAMYLCATSRETSGRAGTGELFFGEGSRLTVL.

The DNA of the CDR3 is TGTGCCAGCAGCACGCAGGGAAATTCACCCCTCCACTTT. This encodes CASSTQGNSPLHF. The rearrangement links TRBV5-5 to TRBJ1-6; D is perhaps TRBD1 (5 bases). The CDR3 contains 13 residues. Germline-derived CDR1 and CDR2 are SGHKS and YYEKEE (reference sequence). The V end was cut by 4 bases, the J end by 7 bases, with 9 bases between.

The V gene is TRBV18, the J gene TRBJ1-1; maybe TRBD1 (5 bases). The CDR3 is 13 amino acids. The germline V gene encodes CDR1 KGHSH and CDR2 LQKENI. Trimming removed 6 bases at V and 3 bases at J, with 11 bases between. This CDR3 reads CASSPKGDTEAFF. The CDR3 coding sequence is TGTGCCAGCTCTCCCAAAGGGGACACTGAAGCTTTCTTT.

This sequence joins TRBV6-5 and TRBJ1-2, with 7 nucleotides matching TRBD1. This CDR3 is 14 amino acids long. V lost 2 bases, J lost 6 bases, and 6 bases stayed unmatched. Germline CDR1 reads MNHEY; CDR2 reads SVGAGI. This CDR3 is CASSYADRRDGYTF. The CDR3 DNA follows: TGTGCCAGCAGTTACGCGGACAGGCGGGATGGCTACACCTTC.

The V and J genes are TRBV25-1 and TRBJ1-2, with D tentatively TRBD1 (6 bases). Germline V gives CDR1 MGHDK, CDR2 SYGVNS. V dropped 4 bases and J dropped 4 bases, with 10 bases sitting between them. The CDR3 is 13 amino acids. The CDR3 loop reads CASSATGTYGYTF. CDR3 nucleotides: TGTGCCAGCAGTGCCACAGGGACCTATGGCTACACCTTC.